A single sample is the source of the 10 T cell receptor beta chains below, sequenced in a study of PD-1 blockade in classical Hodgkin lymphoma. The table came from immunoSEQ multiplex PCR; TCRdb's copy has only in-frame clones and leaves some out. The sample includes about 25,000 clones, around 75% of them seen just once. Time point of the sample: cycle 4 day 1 (C4D1), after 5 to 7 weeks of nivolumab. All the patients suffered relapse after autologous stem cell transplantation, and brentuximab vedotin exposure differed. Negative magnetic selection isolated CD4+ T cells from thawed PBMCs. Sequenced here: CD4+ T cells from blood, sampled before the fourth cycle of nivolumab. All receptors come from a human donor with classical Hodgkin lymphoma.

The chain carries TRBV19 and TRBJ2-7; D is unclear. Germline V gene data show CDR1 as LNHDA and CDR2 as SQIVND (reference sequence). Trimming took 6 bases from V and 7 from J, leaving 22 bases between them. This CDR3 contains 15 residues. The CDR3 here is CASRTERAASWEQYF. In DNA, the CDR3 is TGTGCCAGTAGAACAGAACGGGCCGCCTCGTGGGAGCAGTACTTC.

The V gene is TRBV5-1, the J gene TRBJ1-1, with a possible D match to TRBD1 (5 bases). This CDR3 region has 16 residues. Germline-derived CDR1 and CDR2 are SGHRS and YFSETQ. Trimming took off 4 bases at V and 1 base at J, with 17 bases between the two ends. In DNA, the CDR3 is TGCGCCAGCAGCCCTCAGGGAGGGAATTCGAACACTGAAGCTTTCTTT. Its protein is CASSPQGGNSNTEAFF.

This clone was counted between two and nine times. The chain joins TRBV7-9 to TRBJ1-6; weak D call: TRBD1 (5 bases). V was pared by 4 bases and J by 14 bases, with 12 bases between. Germline CDR1 is SEHNR and CDR2 is FQNEAQ (reference sequence). The CDR3 consists of 12 residues. Here the CDR3 reads CASSSRGQALHF. As DNA, the CDR3 is TGTGCCAGCAGCTCCCGGGGCCAGGCCCTCCACTTT.

V gene TRBV7-2 combines with J gene TRBJ1-1, with unresolved D. Trimming stripped 5 bases from V and 8 bases from J, with 12 bases between. Germline V gene data show CDR1 as SGHTA and CDR2 as FQGNSA. The length of the CDR3 is 12 residues. The CDR3 loop reads CASSHASGEAFF. As DNA, the CDR3 is TGTGCCAGCAGCCACGCCTCGGGGGAAGCTTTCTTT.

The J gene is TRBJ2-2, the V gene TRBV15; 13 nucleotides align to TRBD2. Trimming at V came to 0 bases and at J to 3 bases, leaving 1 base not matched to a gene. The CDR3 is 17 amino acids. CDR1 and CDR2 from the germline V gene are LNHNV and YYDKDF (reference sequence). CDR3 sequence: CATSREGLAGYTGELFF. The CDR3 nucleotides are TGTGCCACCAGCAGAGAGGGACTAGCGGGGTACACCGGGGAGCTGTTTTTT. The full variable domain, completed using reference TRBV15 and TRBJ2-2, is DAMVIQNPRYQVTQFGKPVTLSCSQTLNHNVMYWYQQKSSQAPKLLFHYYDKDFNNEADTPDNFQSRRPNTSFCFLDIRSPGLGDTAMYLCATSREGLAGYTGELFFGEGSRLTVL.

This clone was counted between two and nine times. The chain carries TRBV2 and TRBJ2-4; either TRBD1 or TRBD2 may fit D (6 bases each). The CDR3 consists of 16 residues. Trimming shortened V by 0 bases and J by 6 bases, and 15 bases separated the two germline ends. Germline CDR1 is SNHLY and CDR2 is FYNNEI. CDR3 region: CASSEAQGGQRNIQYF. The DNA of the CDR3 is TGTGCCAGCAGTGAAGCCCAAGGGGGGCAAAGAAACATTCAGTACTTC.

The rearrangement links TRBV28 to TRBJ1-4; 8 bases line up with TRBD1. The CDR3 runs 15 residues. V lost 1 base, J lost 8 bases, and 6 bases stayed unmatched. CDR1 and CDR2 (germline): MDHEN, SYDVKM. The CDR3: CASSLYRQGWEKLFF. In DNA, the CDR3 is TGTGCCAGCAGTTTATACCGACAGGGGTGGGAAAAACTGTTTTTT.

This sequence joins TRBV7-9 and TRBJ1-2; D is undetermined. The CDR3 totals 11 residues. V shed 3 bases and J shed 3 bases, with 2 bases lying between them. In germline, CDR1 is SEHNR, CDR2 FQNEAQ (reference sequence). CDR3 loop: CASSFDYGYTF. In DNA, the CDR3 is TGTGCCAGCAGCTTCGACTATGGCTACACCTTC.

V is TRBV27 and J is TRBJ1-6; D is ambiguous. Germline CDR1 and CDR2: MNHEY and SMNVEV (reference sequence). V lost 2 bases, J lost 7 bases, and 9 bases lay in between. The CDR3 is made up of 14 amino acids. As DNA, the CDR3 is TGTGCCAGCAGTTTAAGAAGAGGGAATTCACCCCTCCACTTT. This gives the protein CASSLRRGNSPLHF.

The chain combines TRBV6-6 with TRBJ1-1; D ambiguous. Germline V CDR1 and CDR2: MNHNY, SVGAGI (reference sequence). The CDR3 runs 16 residues. V was pared by 0 bases and J by 5 bases, with 16 bases between. This CDR3 is CASSYSMSRVGTEAFF. The CDR3 nucleotides are TGTGCCAGCAGTTACTCGATGTCTAGGGTGGGTACTGAAGCTTTCTTT.